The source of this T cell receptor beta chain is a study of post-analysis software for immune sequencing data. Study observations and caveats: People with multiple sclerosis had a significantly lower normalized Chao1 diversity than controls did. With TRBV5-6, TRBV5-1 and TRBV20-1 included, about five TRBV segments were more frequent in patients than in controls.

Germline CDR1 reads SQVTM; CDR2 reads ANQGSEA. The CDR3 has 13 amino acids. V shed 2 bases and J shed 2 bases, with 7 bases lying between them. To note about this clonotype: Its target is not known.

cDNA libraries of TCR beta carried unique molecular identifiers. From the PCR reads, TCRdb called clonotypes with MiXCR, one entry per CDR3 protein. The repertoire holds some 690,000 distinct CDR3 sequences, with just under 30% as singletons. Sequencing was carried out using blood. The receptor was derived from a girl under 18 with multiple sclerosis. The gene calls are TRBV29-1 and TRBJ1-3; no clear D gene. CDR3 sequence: CSVEWTAGNTIYF. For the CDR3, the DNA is TGCAGCGTTGAATGGACGGCTGGAAACACCATATATTTT.